Each of the 2 T cell receptor beta chains below was sequenced from the same sample in a study of OX40 agonist ivuxolimab in advanced cancers. Measured with immunoSEQ multiplex PCR; TCRdb has only the in-frame clones, and not every one. This table holds over 95,000 clones, over 75% found once. The specimen was CD4+ or CD8+ T cells sorted from blood, collected in a trial of the OX40 agonist ivuxolimab. These receptor sequences come from an adult with an advanced solid tumor such as melanoma, head and neck, liver or kidney cancer.

The chain has TRBV5-1 and TRBJ2-3; D gene unclear. The CDR3 is 14 amino acids. Trimming took off 0 bases at V and 0 bases at J, with 5 bases between the two ends. Germline assignment: CDR1 SGHRS and CDR2 YFSETQ. The CDR3: CASSLDLSTDTQYF. For the CDR3, the DNA is TGCGCCAGCAGCTTGGACTTGAGCACAGATACGCAGTATTTT.

The chain has TRBV2 and TRBJ2-6; maybe TRBD2 (5 bases). Trimming shortened V by 2 bases and J by 4 bases, and 9 bases separated the two germline ends. This CDR3 has 15 amino acids. The germline gives CDR1 SNHLY, CDR2 FYNNEI. The CDR3 nucleotides are TGTGCCAGCAGTGAATTGCGGAGGGGGGCCAACGTCCTGACTTTC. The encoded protein is CASSELRRGANVLTF.